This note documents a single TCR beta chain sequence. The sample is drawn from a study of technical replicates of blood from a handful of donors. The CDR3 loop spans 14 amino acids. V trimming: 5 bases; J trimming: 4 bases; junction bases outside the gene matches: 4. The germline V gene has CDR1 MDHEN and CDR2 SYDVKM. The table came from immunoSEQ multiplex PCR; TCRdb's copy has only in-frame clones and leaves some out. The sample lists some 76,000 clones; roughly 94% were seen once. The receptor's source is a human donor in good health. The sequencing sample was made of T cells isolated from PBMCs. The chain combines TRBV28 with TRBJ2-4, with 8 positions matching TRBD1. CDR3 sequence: CASSEYRGKNIQYF. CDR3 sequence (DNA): TGTGCCAGCAGTGAATACAGGGGGAAAAACATTCAGTACTTC.